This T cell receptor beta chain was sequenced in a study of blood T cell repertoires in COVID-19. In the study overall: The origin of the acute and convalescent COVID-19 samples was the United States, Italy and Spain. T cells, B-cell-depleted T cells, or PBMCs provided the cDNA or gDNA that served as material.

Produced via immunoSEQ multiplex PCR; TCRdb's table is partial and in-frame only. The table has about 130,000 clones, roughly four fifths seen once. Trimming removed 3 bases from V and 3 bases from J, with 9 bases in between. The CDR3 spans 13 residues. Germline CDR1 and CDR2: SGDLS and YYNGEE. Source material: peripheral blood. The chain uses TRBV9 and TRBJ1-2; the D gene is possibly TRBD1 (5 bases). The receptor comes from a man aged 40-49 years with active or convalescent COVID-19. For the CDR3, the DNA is TGTGCCAGCAGCGCACAGGAATACTATGGCTACACCTTC. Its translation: CASSAQEYYGYTF. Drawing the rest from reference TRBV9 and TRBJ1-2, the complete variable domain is DSGVTQTPKHLITATGQRVTLRCSPRSGDLSVYWYQQSLDQGLQFLIQYYNGEERAKGNILERFSAQQFPDLHSELNLSSLELGDSALYFCASSAQEYYGYTFGSGTRLTVV.